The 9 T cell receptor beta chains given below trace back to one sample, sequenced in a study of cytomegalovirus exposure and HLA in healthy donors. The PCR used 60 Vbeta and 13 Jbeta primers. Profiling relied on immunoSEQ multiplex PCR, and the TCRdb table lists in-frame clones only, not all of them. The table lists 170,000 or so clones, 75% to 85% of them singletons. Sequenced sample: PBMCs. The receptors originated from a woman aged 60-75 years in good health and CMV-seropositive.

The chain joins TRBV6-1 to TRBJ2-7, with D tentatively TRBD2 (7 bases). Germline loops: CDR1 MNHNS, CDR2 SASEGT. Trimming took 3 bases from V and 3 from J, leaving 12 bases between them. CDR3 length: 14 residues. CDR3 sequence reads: CASSEGGGNYEQYF. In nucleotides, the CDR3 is TGTGCCAGCAGTGAGGGAGGGGGGAACTACGAGCAGTACTTC.

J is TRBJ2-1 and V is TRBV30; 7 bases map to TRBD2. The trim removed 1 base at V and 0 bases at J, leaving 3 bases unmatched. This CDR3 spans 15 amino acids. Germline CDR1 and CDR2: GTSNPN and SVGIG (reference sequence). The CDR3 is CAWSGGGGSYNEQFF. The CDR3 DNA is TGTGCCTGGAGTGGGGGCGGGGGCTCCTACAATGAGCAGTTCTTC. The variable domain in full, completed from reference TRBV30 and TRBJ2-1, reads SQTIHQWPATLVQPVGSPLSLECTVEGTSNPNLYWYRQAAGRGLQLLFYSVGIGQISSEVPQNLSASRPQDRQFILSSKKLLLSDSGFYLCAWSGGGGSYNEQFFGPGTRLTVL.

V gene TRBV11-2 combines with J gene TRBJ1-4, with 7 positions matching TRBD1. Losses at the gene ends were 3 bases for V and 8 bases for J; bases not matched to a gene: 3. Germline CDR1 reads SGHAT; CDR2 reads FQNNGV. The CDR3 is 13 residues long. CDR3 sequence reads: CASSFRGEEKLFF. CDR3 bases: TGTGCCAGCAGCTTCAGGGGGGAGGAAAAACTGTTTTTT.

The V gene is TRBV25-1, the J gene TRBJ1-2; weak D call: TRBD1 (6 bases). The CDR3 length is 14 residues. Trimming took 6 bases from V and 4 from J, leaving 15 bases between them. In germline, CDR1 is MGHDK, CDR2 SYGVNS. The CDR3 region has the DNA TGTGCCAGCAGCTTGGGGGGGGCCGGCTATGGCTACACCTTC. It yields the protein CASSLGGAGYGYTF.

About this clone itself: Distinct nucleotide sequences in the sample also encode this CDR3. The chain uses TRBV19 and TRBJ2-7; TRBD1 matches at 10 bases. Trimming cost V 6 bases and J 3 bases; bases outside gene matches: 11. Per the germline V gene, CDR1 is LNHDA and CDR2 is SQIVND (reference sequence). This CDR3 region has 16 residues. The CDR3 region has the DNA TGTGCCAGTAGCGTACTCCCGGGACAGGGGAACTACGAGCAGTACTTC. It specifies CASSVLPGQGNYEQYF.

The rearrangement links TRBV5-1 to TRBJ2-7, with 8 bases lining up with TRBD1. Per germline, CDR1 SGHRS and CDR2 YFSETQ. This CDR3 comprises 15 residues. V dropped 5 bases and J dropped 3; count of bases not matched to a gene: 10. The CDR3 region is CASSPSSGGGYEQYF. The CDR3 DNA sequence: TGCGCCAGCAGTCCTTCCTCAGGGGGCGGCTACGAGCAGTACTTC.

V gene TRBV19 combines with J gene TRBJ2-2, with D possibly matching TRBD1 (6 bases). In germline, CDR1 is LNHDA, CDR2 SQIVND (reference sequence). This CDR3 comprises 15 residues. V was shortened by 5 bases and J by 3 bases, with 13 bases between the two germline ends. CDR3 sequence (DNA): TGTGCCAGTAGTTGGAGACAGGACCACACCGGGGAGCTGTTTTTT. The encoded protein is CASSWRQDHTGELFF.

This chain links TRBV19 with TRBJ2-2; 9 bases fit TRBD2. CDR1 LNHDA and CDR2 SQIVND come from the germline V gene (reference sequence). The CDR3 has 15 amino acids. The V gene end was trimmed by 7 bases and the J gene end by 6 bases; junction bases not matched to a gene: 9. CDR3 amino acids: CASTLRTSGSGELFF. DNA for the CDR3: TGTGCCAGTACCCTGAGAACTAGCGGGTCCGGGGAGCTGTTTTTT.

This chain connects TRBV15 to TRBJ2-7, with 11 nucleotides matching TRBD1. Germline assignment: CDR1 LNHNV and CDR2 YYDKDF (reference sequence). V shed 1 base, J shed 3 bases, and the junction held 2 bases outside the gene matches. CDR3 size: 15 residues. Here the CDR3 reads CATSRGGTGGYEQYF. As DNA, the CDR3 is TGTGCCACCAGCAGAGGCGGGACAGGGGGCTACGAGCAGTACTTC.